This TCR beta chain comes out of a study of long-term antiretroviral therapy in people with HIV. This clone was detected only once. Assay version v3.0 of immunoSEQ was used, and it was run at survey level. Generated by immunoSEQ multiplex PCR, the TCRdb table keeps only in-frame clones and is missing some. The repertoire includes about 11,000 clones, approximately 79% of them detected once, and roughly a fifth sits in the top ten. Germline V gene data show CDR1 as SGDLS and CDR2 as YYNGEE. This CDR3 has 16 amino acids. V shed 4 bases and J shed 3 bases, with 14 bases lying between them. The TCR originated in a man aged 45-65 years with HIV. The sample in question was unsorted PBMCs, obtained more than 7 years after starting antiretroviral therapy. This chain joins TRBV9 and TRBJ1-6, with D possibly being TRBD1 (6 bases). The CDR3 DNA reads as TGTGCCAGCAGCCCCCAAGACAGGCTCTATAATTCACCCCTCCACTTT. Its translation is CASSPQDRLYNSPLHF.